This T cell receptor (beta chain) was identified during a study of blood T cell repertoires in COVID-19. The wider study: The origin of the acute and convalescent COVID-19 samples was the United States, Italy and Spain.

Assay: immunoSEQ multiplex PCR; the TCRdb copy retains only in-frame clones and omits some. This sample has 150,000 to 200,000 clones, with roughly 81% found just once. Losses at the gene ends were 4 bases for V and 2 bases for J; bases not matched to a gene: 3. Germline values: CDR1 SGHTA, CDR2 FQGNSA. This CDR3 is built from 14 residues. The clonotype comes from a man aged 40-50 years who had recovered from COVID-19. V and J are TRBV7-2 and TRBJ2-3; 7 nucleotides match TRBD1. Sequenced sample: peripheral blood. Written as DNA, the CDR3 is TGTGCCAGCAGCTCCGGGACAGTCACAGATACGCAGTATTTT. It encodes CASSSGTVTDTQYF.